The 25 T cell receptor beta chains listed next were all sequenced from one sample in a study of blood T cell repertoires in COVID-19. Assay: immunoSEQ multiplex PCR; the TCRdb copy retains only in-frame clones and omits some. The table lists some 80,000 clones, over 80% of them singletons. The sequencing input was peripheral blood. These receptors were taken from a man aged 50 or older with acute or convalescent COVID-19.

The chain is built from TRBV7-2 and TRBJ1-1; TRBD1 agrees at 10 bases. The CDR3 spans 16 residues. Per germline, CDR1 SGHTA and CDR2 FQGNSA. Trimming cost V 8 bases and J 4 bases; bases outside gene matches: 13. The CDR3 is CASFKGDRGQGTEAFF. In DNA form, the CDR3 reads TGTGCCAGCTTCAAGGGGGACAGGGGTCAGGGCACTGAAGCTTTCTTT.

The chain carries TRBV23-1 and TRBJ2-1; 15 bases fit TRBD2. TRBV23-1 is assigned to the ORF class and has an uncertain function. This CDR3 comprises 24 residues. V lost 4 bases to trimming and J lost 0 bases; unmatched junction nucleotides: 22. CDR3 coding DNA: TGCGCCAGCAGTCCGAAACTCGCCCGGTCACCGGGACTAGCGGGAGGTATCTCCTACAATGAGCAGTTCTTC. It translates to CASSPKLARSPGLAGGISYNEQFF.

The chain employs TRBV2 and TRBJ2-2; 12 bases are a match to TRBD1. The V gene's germline CDR1 is SNHLY and CDR2 FYNNEI. This CDR3 has 14 amino acids. The ends lost 6 bases at V and 6 bases at J; junction bases unmatched: 2. The CDR3 coding sequence is TGTGCCAGCAGGGGACAGGGGGCGGCCGGGGAGCTGTTTTTT. This sequence encodes CASRGQGAAGELFF.

The chain uses TRBV4-3 and TRBJ1-1, with D possibly matching TRBD1 (5 bases). V lost 6 bases and J 4 bases, leaving 18 bases between the germline ends. Per the germline V gene, CDR1 is LGHNA and CDR2 is YSLEER. The length of the CDR3 is 15 residues. The CDR3 region is CASSPTGGAGTEAFF. The CDR3 DNA reads as TGCGCCAGCAGTCCGACGGGAGGGGCAGGCACTGAAGCTTTCTTT.

The rearrangement joins TRBV4-3 to TRBJ2-5; D possibly corresponds to TRBD2 (6 bases). This CDR3 region has 16 residues. CDR1 and CDR2 (germline): LGHNA, YSLEER. The V gene lost 0 bases and the J gene lost 5 bases, with 16 bases spanning the gap. CDR3 sequence (DNA): TGCGCCAGCAGCCAAGACTGGGGGGAGTGGGGGGAGACCCAGTACTTC. This encodes CASSQDWGEWGETQYF.

This chain connects TRBV11-3 to TRBJ2-7, with a weak D call TRBD2 (6 bases). This CDR3 has 13 residues. V lost 7 bases, J lost 5 bases, and 15 bases lay in between. Germline assignment: CDR1 SGHNT and CDR2 YENEEA. CDR3 sequence: CASIPRGGNEQYF. CDR3 sequence (DNA): TGTGCCAGCATCCCGAGAGGCGGGAACGAGCAGTACTTC.

This chain links TRBV30 with TRBJ2-5, with 7 bases fitting TRBD2. V lost 2 bases to trimming and J lost 0 bases; unmatched junction nucleotides: 12. This CDR3 is 17 amino acids long. Germline V gives CDR1 GTSNPN, CDR2 SVGIG (reference sequence). The CDR3, as DNA: TGTGCCTGGAGTCCCCTGGGTAGCGGGCTTTACCAAGAGACCCAGTACTTC. The encoded protein is CAWSPLGSGLYQETQYF.

In DNA, the CDR3 is TGTGCCAGTAGTATGGGCAGGAAACGACCGGGGCAGCCCCAGCATTTT. It yields the protein CASSMGRKRPGQPQHF. The genes are TRBV19 and TRBJ1-5; D remains unclear. Trimming shortened V by 3 bases and J by 7 bases, and 19 bases separated the two germline ends. This CDR3 contains 16 residues. The germline CDR1 and CDR2 sequences are LNHDA and SQIVND (reference sequence).

The rearrangement links TRBV25-1 to TRBJ1-5; D might be TRBD1 (5 bases). The CDR3 spans 15 residues. V dropped 9 bases and J dropped 5 bases, with 20 bases sitting between them. The germline CDR1 and CDR2 sequences are MGHDK and SYGVNS. Written as DNA, the CDR3 is TGTGCCAGATCGGGGATCCGGGACTCAGATCAGCCCCAGCATTTT. It is translated as CARSGIRDSDQPQHF.

This clone has only one observation. The chain couples TRBV5-4 to TRBJ1-3; D might be TRBD1 (6 bases). The CDR3 runs 14 residues. CDR1 and CDR2 (germline): SGHNT, YYREEE (reference sequence). V lost 1 base and J 8 bases, leaving 13 bases between the germline ends. CDR3 sequence (DNA): TGTGCCAGCAGCTTGTCGGGGGGCGTCGACACCATATATTTT. Translating gives CASSLSGGVDTIYF.

CDR3 amino acids: CASSPQGQNTEAFF. CDR3 in DNA: TGTGCCAGCTCACCACAGGGGCAGAACACTGAAGCTTTCTTT. The gene calls are TRBV18 and TRBJ1-1; D possibly corresponds to TRBD1 (5 bases). There are 14 residues in the CDR3. Trimming took off 1 base at V and 1 base at J, with 7 bases between the two ends. Per the germline V gene, CDR1 is KGHSH and CDR2 is LQKENI.

This chain uses TRBV11-1 with TRBJ2-7; D unclear. CDR3 length equals 14 residues. Trimming cost V 0 bases and J 3 bases, with 9 bases left between them. Per the germline V gene, CDR1 is SGHAT and CDR2 is FQDESV (reference sequence). In nucleotides, the CDR3 is TGTGCCAGCAGCTTAGCAGTTCAGGACTACGAGCAGTACTTC. As protein: CASSLAVQDYEQYF.

The V and J genes are TRBV24-1 and TRBJ2-2; tentatively, D is TRBD1 (5 bases). The V end was cut by 9 bases, the J end by 6 bases, with 19 bases between. The CDR3 runs 15 residues. Germline-derived CDR1 and CDR2 are KGHDR and SFDVKD. The CDR3 DNA reads as TGTGCCACCGGGGCCGCTACGGGCGAGTCCGGGGAGCTGTTTTTT. Translating gives CATGAATGESGELFF.

The DNA for the CDR3 is TGTGCCAGCAAGGGACTAGCGGACAGCGGGGAGCTGTTTTTT. Residues: CASKGLADSGELFF. The chain joins TRBV7-9 to TRBJ2-2; TRBD2 aligns across 11 bases. V shed 7 bases, J shed 7 bases, and the junction held 5 bases outside the gene matches. The length of the CDR3 is 14 residues. Germline V gene data show CDR1 as SEHNR and CDR2 as FQNEAQ (reference sequence).

This chain joins TRBV3-1 (or the pseudogene TRBV3-2) and TRBJ1-5, with 7 bases aligning to TRBD1. This CDR3 region has 15 residues. Germline lookup yields CDR1 LGHDT and CDR2 YNNKEL (reference sequence). Unmatched junction bases numbered 7, after V lost 4 bases and J lost 4 bases. The CDR3: CASSLRQGPNQPQHF. The CDR3 coding sequence is TGTGCCAGCAGCCTACGACAGGGCCCAAATCAGCCCCAGCATTTT.

The genes are TRBV12-5 and TRBJ2-5, with TRBD2 identical over 8 bases. J lost 7 bases, V lost 0 bases, and 10 bases had no gene match. The germline V gene encodes CDR1 LGHNT and CDR2 FRNRAP. The CDR3 spans 16 residues. CDR3 sequence reads: CASGLVLGLGSVTQYF. The CDR3 coding sequence is TGTGCTAGTGGTTTGGTTCTGGGACTAGGAAGTGTGACCCAGTACTTC.

The gene calls are TRBV27 and TRBJ1-6, with 7 positions matching TRBD1. This CDR3 contains 16 residues. The V gene end was trimmed by 2 bases and the J gene end by 8 bases; junction bases not matched to a gene: 9. Germline values: CDR1 MNHEY, CDR2 SMNVEV (reference sequence). The CDR3 spells CASSLQGDTMDSPLHF. CDR3 bases: TGTGCCAGCAGTTTACAGGGGGACACAATGGATTCACCCCTCCACTTT.

This clone occurred a few times. The V call is TRBV4-1, the J call TRBJ1-6; D may be TRBD1 (6 bases). Germline CDR1 MGHRA, CDR2 YSYEKL. V lost 5 bases to trimming and J lost 5 bases, with 10 bases between them. This CDR3 is 14 amino acids long. CDR3 sequence: CASSVQGNNSPLHF. In DNA form, the CDR3 reads TGCGCCAGCAGCGTACAGGGAAATAATTCACCCCTCCACTTT.

The chain has TRBV2 and TRBJ2-1; 7 bases line up with TRBD1. V was pared by 6 bases and J by 7 bases, with 12 bases of the junction left unmatched. CDR1 and CDR2 (germline): SNHLY, FYNNEI. The CDR3 covers 15 residues. CDR3 nucleotides: TGTGCCAGCAGCGATAGCCCGGGACAGACTAATGAGCAGTTCTTC. Protein: CASSDSPGQTNEQFF.

V and J are TRBV4-1 and TRBJ2-2, with D unclear. CDR1 and CDR2 from the germline V gene are MGHRA and YSYEKL. V was clipped by 5 bases and J by 6 bases, with 16 bases between them. This CDR3 spans 15 amino acids. The DNA of the CDR3 is TGCGCCAGCAGCTACGCGGATCCTAGACCCGGGGAGCTGTTTTTT. As protein: CASSYADPRPGELFF.

The rearrangement links TRBV4-3 to TRBJ2-3, with 8 bases aligning to TRBD1. This CDR3 has 15 amino acids. Germline CDR1 LGHNA, CDR2 YSLEER. The V and J ends lost 3 bases and 6 bases, in that order; junction bases with no gene match: 8. The DNA for the CDR3 is TGCGCCAGCAGCCAGGGCCGGGACAGGTTCGATACGCAGTATTTT. The encoded protein is CASSQGRDRFDTQYF.

The chain combines TRBV15 with TRBJ2-7, with D perhaps matching TRBD1 (7 bases). The V gene lost 2 bases and the J gene lost 1 base, with 9 bases spanning the gap. This CDR3 spans 14 amino acids. The germline V gene encodes CDR1 LNHNV and CDR2 YYDKDF (reference sequence). The CDR3 region has the DNA TGTGCCACCAGCAGACAGGGGGGATCCTACGAGCAGTACTTC. This translates into CATSRQGGSYEQYF.

This chain uses TRBV5-1 with TRBJ1-5, with D unclear. Germline CDR1 SGHRS, CDR2 YFSETQ. This CDR3 comprises 16 residues. V was clipped by 0 bases and J by 6 bases, with 16 bases between them. The CDR3 is CASSLDPSGVGQPQHF. In DNA, the CDR3 is TGCGCCAGCAGCTTGGACCCGAGCGGTGTCGGTCAGCCCCAGCATTTT.

The chain recombines TRBV19 with TRBJ2-3; 7 nucleotides align to TRBD2. V lost 3 bases, J lost 4 bases, and 13 bases stayed unmatched. Germline CDR1 LNHDA, CDR2 SQIVND (reference sequence). This CDR3 has 17 residues. Here the CDR3 reads CASSILGLPEVADTQYF. The CDR3, as DNA: TGTGCCAGTAGTATCTTGGGACTACCCGAGGTCGCAGATACGCAGTATTTT.

The rearrangement uses TRBV28 and TRBJ2-2; no reliable D call. CDR3 length: 11 amino acids. Trimming left V 6 bases short and J 5 bases short, with 4 bases between. Germline V gene data show CDR1 as MDHEN and CDR2 as SYDVKM. The CDR3 sequence: CASSPTGELFF. As DNA, the CDR3 is TGTGCCAGCAGCCCTACCGGGGAGCTGTTTTTT.